The 13 T cell receptor beta chains given below trace back to one sample, sequenced in a study of blood T cell repertoires in COVID-19. Assay: immunoSEQ multiplex PCR; the TCRdb copy retains only in-frame clones and omits some. The sample has around 160,000 clones; 88% are singletons. The sequencing input was peripheral blood. These receptor sequences come from a human donor in a cohort sampled during active COVID-19.

The chain is built from TRBV2 and TRBJ1-1; a weak D match, TRBD1 (5 bases). The V end was cut by 2 bases, the J end by 4 bases, with 14 bases between. Germline values: CDR1 SNHLY, CDR2 FYNNEI. The CDR3 sequence is 15 residues long. CDR3 sequence (DNA): TGTGCCAGCAGTGAAAGACATTTCGGGGGCACTGAAGCTTTCTTT. This translates into CASSERHFGGTEAFF.

This chain uses TRBV10-1 with TRBJ2-3, with TRBD2 matching 11 bases. Germline CDR1 and CDR2: WNHNN and SYGVQD (reference sequence). The CDR3 loop spans 19 amino acids. The junction had 8 bases not matched to a gene; V was cut back by 0 bases and J by 0 bases. The CDR3 bases are TGCGCCAGCAGTGAGTCTAGCGGGAGGGTAGGGACTAGCACAGATACGCAGTATTTT. Translation: CASSESSGRVGTSTDTQYF.

This chain uses TRBV5-1 with TRBJ1-2; TRBD1 matches 7 bases. In germline, CDR1 is SGHRS, CDR2 YFSETQ. V dropped 4 bases and J dropped 0; count of bases not matched to a gene: 12. The CDR3 loop spans 17 amino acids. The CDR3, as DNA: TGCGCCAGCAGCGATGCATGGACAGGACCTGCTAACTATGGCTACACCTTC. Protein product: CASSDAWTGPANYGYTF. Drawing the rest from reference TRBV5-1 and TRBJ1-2, the complete variable domain is KAGVTQTPRYLIKTRGQQVTLSCSPISGHRSVSWYQQTPGQGLQFLFEYFSETQRNKGNFPGRFSGRQFSNSRSEMNVSTLELGDSALYLCASSDAWTGPANYGYTFGSGTRLTVV.

This chain uses TRBV4-2 with TRBJ2-7; tentatively, D is TRBD2 (5 bases). CDR3 size: 14 residues. V was cut by 1 base and J by 3 bases, with 10 bases left in between. In germline, CDR1 is LGHNA, CDR2 YNFKEQ. Here the CDR3 DNA reads TGTGCCAGCAGCCAAGTGTCCGGGGACTACGAGCAGTACTTC. Protein product: CASSQVSGDYEQYF.

The chain combines TRBV2 with TRBJ1-2; no clear D gene. The CDR3 extends over 14 amino acids. Germline V gene sequence: CDR1 SNHLY, CDR2 FYNNEI. V was cut by 4 bases and J by 2 bases, with 11 bases left in between. The CDR3 nucleotides are TGTGCCAGCAGTGGTGGGCTGAACAACTATGGCTACACCTTC. Encoded protein: CASSGGLNNYGYTF.

The chain is built from TRBV4-3 and TRBJ2-7; 8 positions agree with TRBD1. The trim removed 2 bases at V and 2 bases at J, leaving 2 bases unmatched. The CDR3 contains 14 residues. Germline assignment: CDR1 LGHNA and CDR2 YSLEER. This chain's CDR3 is CASSQTGGPYEQYF. CDR3 in DNA: TGCGCCAGCAGCCAAACAGGGGGTCCCTACGAGCAGTACTTC.

This clone was counted a single time. The V call is TRBV2, the J call TRBJ1-2; 10 bases line up with TRBD1. Germline CDR1 reads SNHLY; CDR2 reads FYNNEI. Losses at the gene ends were 3 bases for V and 8 bases for J; bases not matched to a gene: 3. The CDR3 is 13 residues long. In DNA, the CDR3 is TGTGCCAGCAGTGAGGACAGGGGGGAAGGCTACACCTTC. Protein sequence: CASSEDRGEGYTF.

The genes are TRBV28 and TRBJ1-5; maybe TRBD1 (5 bases). This CDR3 is 14 amino acids long. V was pared by 3 bases and J by 7 bases, with 13 bases between. The germline gives CDR1 MDHEN, CDR2 SYDVKM. This CDR3 is CASSLGGVRQPQHF. CDR3 sequence (DNA): TGTGCCAGCAGTTTGGGAGGGGTCCGGCAGCCCCAGCATTTT.

V usage is TRBV6-6 and J usage is TRBJ1-1, with D possibly TRBD1 on 5 matching bases. Trimming left V 6 bases short and J 1 base short, with 9 bases between. The CDR3 contains 13 residues. Per germline, CDR1 MNHNY and CDR2 SVGAGI (reference sequence). The CDR3 coding sequence is TGTGCCAGCAGACCAACAGGGAACACTGAAGCTTTCTTT. Translated: CASRPTGNTEAFF.

Here the CDR3 reads CATGGVADTQYF. CDR3 nucleotide sequence: TGTGCCACCGGGGGAGTAGCAGATACGCAGTATTTT. The genes are TRBV30 and TRBJ2-3, with a possible D match to TRBD2 (6 bases). Germline V lookup: CDR1 GTSNPN, CDR2 SVGIG (reference sequence). V gave up 8 bases and J gave up 4 bases, with 13 bases separating them. The CDR3 runs to 12 residues.

The V call is TRBV7-6, the J call TRBJ2-7; no reliable D call. The germline V and J ends were trimmed by 1 base and 3 bases, with 16 bases remaining between them. The germline CDR1 and CDR2 sequences are SGHVS and FNYEAQ. CDR3 length: 16 residues. In nucleotides, the CDR3 is TGTGCCAGCAGCTTAGTTGGGCCCGTGCCGGTCTACGAGCAGTACTTC. Translated: CASSLVGPVPVYEQYF.

This chain uses TRBV19 with TRBJ1-2; TRBD1 is a possible D gene (6 bases). The CDR3 loop spans 13 amino acids. With 3 bases removed from V and 8 bases from J, the gap between germline ends came to 13 bases. Germline CDR1 is LNHDA and CDR2 is SQIVND (reference sequence). The CDR3 loop is CASSIAAGEGYTF. Here the CDR3 DNA reads TGTGCCAGTAGTATCGCGGCAGGGGAGGGCTACACCTTC.

This clone came up once. The V and J genes are TRBV4-3 and TRBJ2-3; D gene uncertain. There are 13 residues in the CDR3. The germline V gene encodes CDR1 LGHNA and CDR2 YSLEER. The V gene lost 1 base and the J gene lost 5 bases, with 7 bases spanning the gap. The CDR3 coding sequence is TGCGCCAGCAGCCAAGTACGAGGAGATACGCAGTATTTT. The encoded protein is CASSQVRGDTQYF.